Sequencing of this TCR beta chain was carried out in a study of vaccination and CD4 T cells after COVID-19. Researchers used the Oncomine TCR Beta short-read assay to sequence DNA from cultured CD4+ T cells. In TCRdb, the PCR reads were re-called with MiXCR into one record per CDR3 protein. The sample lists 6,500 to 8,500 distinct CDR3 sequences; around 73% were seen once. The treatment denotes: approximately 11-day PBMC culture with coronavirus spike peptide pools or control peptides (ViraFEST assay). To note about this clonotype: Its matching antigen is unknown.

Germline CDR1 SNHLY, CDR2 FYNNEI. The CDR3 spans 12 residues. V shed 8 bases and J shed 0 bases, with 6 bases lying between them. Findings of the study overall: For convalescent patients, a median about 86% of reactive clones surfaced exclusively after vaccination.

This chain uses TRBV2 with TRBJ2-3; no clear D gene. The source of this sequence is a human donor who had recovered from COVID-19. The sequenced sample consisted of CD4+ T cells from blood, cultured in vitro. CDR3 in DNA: TGTGCCAGCGACCGTAGCACAGATACGCAGTATTTT. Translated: CASDRSTDTQYF.